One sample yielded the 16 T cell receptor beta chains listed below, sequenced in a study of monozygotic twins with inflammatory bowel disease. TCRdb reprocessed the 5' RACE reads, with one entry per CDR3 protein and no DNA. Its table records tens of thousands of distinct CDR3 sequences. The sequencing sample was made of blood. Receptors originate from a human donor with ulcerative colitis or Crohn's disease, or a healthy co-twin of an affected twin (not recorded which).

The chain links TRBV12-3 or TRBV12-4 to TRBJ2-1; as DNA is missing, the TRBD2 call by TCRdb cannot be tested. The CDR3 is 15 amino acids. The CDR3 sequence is CASSPWTSGDNEQFF.

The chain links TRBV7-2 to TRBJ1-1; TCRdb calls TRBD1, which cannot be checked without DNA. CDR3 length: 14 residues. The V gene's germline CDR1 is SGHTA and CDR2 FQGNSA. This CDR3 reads CASSLRGRGTEAFF.

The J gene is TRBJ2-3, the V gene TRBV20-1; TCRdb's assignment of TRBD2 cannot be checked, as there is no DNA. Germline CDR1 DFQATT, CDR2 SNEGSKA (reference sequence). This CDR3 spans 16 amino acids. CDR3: CSAKSPGGEITDTQYF.

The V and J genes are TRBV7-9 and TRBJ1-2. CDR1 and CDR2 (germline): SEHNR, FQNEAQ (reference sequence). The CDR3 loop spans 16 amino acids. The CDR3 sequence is CASSSVNTPTSNGYTF.

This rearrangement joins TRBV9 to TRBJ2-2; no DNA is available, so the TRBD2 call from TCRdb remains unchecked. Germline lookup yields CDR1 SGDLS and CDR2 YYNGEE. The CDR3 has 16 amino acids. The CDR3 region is CASSAQTAVNTGELFF.

The CDR3 region is CSARVNTGVEQYF. V usage is TRBV20-1 and J usage is TRBJ2-7; TCRdb names TRBD1, which stays unverified in the absence of DNA. The CDR3 covers 13 residues. Germline V CDR1 and CDR2: DFQATT, SNEGSKA (reference sequence).

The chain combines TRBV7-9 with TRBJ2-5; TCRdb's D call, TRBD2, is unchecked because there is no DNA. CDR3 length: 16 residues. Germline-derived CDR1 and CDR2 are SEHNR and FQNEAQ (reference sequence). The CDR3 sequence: CASSSRLAGSQETQYF.

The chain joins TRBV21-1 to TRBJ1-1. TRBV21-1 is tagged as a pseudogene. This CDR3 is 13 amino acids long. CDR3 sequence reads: CASRTDPNTEAFF.

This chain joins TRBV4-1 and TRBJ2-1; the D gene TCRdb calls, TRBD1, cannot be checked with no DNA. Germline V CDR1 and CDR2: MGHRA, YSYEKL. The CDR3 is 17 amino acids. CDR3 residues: CASSHRPTGQIYNEQFF.

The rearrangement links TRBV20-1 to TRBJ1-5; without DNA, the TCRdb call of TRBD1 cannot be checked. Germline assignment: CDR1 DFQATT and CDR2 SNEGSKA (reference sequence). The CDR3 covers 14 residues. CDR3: CSANLGQSDQPQHF.

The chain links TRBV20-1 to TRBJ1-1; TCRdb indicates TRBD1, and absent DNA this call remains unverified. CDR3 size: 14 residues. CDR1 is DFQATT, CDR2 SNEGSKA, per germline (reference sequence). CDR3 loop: CSARTGGLKAEAFF.

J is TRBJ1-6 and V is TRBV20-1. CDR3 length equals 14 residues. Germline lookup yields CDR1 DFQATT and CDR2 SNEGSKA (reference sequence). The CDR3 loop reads CSASRTYYNSPLHF.

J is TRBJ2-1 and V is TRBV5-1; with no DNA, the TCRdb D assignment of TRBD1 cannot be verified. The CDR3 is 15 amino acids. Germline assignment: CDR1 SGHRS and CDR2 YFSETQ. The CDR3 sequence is CASSRRVSSYNEQFF.

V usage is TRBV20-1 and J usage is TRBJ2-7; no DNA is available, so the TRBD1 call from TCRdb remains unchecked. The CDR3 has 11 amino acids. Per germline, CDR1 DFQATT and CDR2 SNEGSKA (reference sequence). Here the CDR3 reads CSAPLAYEQYF.

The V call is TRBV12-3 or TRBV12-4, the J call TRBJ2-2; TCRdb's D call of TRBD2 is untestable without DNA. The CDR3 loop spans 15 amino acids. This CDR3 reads CASSPGALNTGELFF.

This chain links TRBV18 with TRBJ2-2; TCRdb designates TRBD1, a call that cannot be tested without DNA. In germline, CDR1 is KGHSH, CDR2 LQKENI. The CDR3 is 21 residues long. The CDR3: CASSPLTPRPTGQGYTGELFF.